This T cell receptor (beta chain) stems from a study of T cell responses to AZD1222 COVID-19 vaccine. CDR1 and CDR2 from the germline V gene are LNHDA and SQIVND (reference sequence). The CDR3 covers 14 residues. V shed 7 bases, J shed 6 bases, and the junction held 9 bases outside the gene matches. The data were produced by immunoSEQ multiplex PCR, yet TCRdb's version contains in-frame clones alone and is incomplete. The sample consists of about 120,000 clones, 85% to 90% of them appearing once. This TCR came from an adult who received the AZD1222 COVID-19 vaccine. Here the sequenced sample was peripheral blood, taken 28 days after the second AZD1222 dose. The chain has TRBV19 and TRBJ1-1; 9 bases align to TRBD1. Here the CDR3 DNA reads TGTGCCAGTATACGACAGGGGGGAAATGCTGAAGCTTTCTTT. Translated: CASIRQGGNAEAFF. Full variable domain (remainder filled in from reference TRBV19 and TRBJ1-1): DGGITQSPKYLFRKEGQNVTLSCEQNLNHDAMYWYRQDPGQGLRLIYYSQIVNDFQKGDIAEGYSVSREKKESFPLTVTSAQKNPTAFYLCASIRQGGNAEAFFGQGTRLTVV.